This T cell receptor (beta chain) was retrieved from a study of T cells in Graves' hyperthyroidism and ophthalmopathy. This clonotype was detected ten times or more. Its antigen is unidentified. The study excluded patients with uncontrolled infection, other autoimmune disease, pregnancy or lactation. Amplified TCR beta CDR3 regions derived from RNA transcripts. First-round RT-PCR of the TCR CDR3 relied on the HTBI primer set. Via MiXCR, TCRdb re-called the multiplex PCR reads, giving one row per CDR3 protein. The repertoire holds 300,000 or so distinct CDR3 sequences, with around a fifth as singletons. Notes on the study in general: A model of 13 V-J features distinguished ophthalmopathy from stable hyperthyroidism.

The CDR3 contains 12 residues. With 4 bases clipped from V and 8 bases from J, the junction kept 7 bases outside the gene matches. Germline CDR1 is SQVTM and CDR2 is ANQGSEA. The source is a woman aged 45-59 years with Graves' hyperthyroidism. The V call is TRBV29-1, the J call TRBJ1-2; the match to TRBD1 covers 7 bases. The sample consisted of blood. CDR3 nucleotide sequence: TGCAGCGTTGGACAGGGAGTTGGCGGCTACACCTTC. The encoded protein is CSVGQGVGGYTF.